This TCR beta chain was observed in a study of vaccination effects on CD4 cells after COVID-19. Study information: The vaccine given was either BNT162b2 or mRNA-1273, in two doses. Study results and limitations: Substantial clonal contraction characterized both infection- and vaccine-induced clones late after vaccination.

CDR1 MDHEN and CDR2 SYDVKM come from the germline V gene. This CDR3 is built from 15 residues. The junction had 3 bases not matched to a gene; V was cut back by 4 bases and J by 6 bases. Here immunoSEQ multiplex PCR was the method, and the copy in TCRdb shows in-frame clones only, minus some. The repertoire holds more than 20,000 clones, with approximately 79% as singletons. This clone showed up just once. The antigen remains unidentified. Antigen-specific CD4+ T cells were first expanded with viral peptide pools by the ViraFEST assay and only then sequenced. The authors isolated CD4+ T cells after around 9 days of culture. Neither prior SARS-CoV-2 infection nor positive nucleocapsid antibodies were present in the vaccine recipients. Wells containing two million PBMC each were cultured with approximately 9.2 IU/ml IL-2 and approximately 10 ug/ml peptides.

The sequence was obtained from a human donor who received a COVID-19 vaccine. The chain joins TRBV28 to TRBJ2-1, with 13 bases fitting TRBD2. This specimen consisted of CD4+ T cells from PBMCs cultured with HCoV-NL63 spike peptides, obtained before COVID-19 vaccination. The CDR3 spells CASSSTSGGINEQFF. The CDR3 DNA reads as TGTGCCAGCAGTTCGACTAGCGGGGGGATCAATGAGCAGTTCTTC.